The 31 T cell receptor beta chains given below trace back to one sample, sequenced in a study of blood T cells in healthy people across ages. The authors ran a second PCR of roughly 7 to 11 cycles using a sample-barcoded 5' primer and a J-beta primer mix. TCRdb re-called the 5' RACE reads through MiXCR, storing one row per CDR3 protein. This table has just under 900,000 distinct CDR3 sequences, 25% to 35% appearing once. The sequenced sample was blood. Source of these receptors: an elderly woman in good health.

This clonotype was seen a few times. Its ends do not fully match the called genes, so a read error is possible. The gene calls are TRBV9 and TRBJ1-2, with TRBD1 as a possible D gene (5 bases). Germline CDR1 and CDR2: SGDLS and YYNGEE. The CDR3 totals 12 residues. CDR3 amino acids: CASTGNNCGYTF. In nucleotides, the CDR3 is TGTGCCAGCACAGGGAATAACTGTGGCTACACCTTC.

Written as DNA, the CDR3 is TGCAGTGCTAGAGCCCCAATAGCGGGAGGTCAGTTCTTC. Translation gives CSARAPIAGGQFF. The chain joins TRBV20-1 to TRBJ2-1, with 10 bases aligning to TRBD2. The CDR3 sequence is 13 residues long. In germline, CDR1 is DFQATT, CDR2 SNEGSKA (reference sequence). V shed 1 base and J 13 bases; nucleotides not matched to a gene: 7.

The chain has TRBV5-6 and TRBJ2-4; D possibly corresponds to TRBD2 (5 bases). The J call may be faulty, since TRBJ2-7 better matches the DNA end. The CDR3 totals 15 residues. Germline V gene data show CDR1 as SGHDT and CDR2 as YYEEEE. The CDR3 nucleotides are TGTGCCAGCAGCTTGGCGGGGTCGGGAAACTACGAGCAGTACTTC. This encodes CASSLAGSGNYEQYF.

This clonotype occurred many times. The chain couples TRBV28 to TRBJ2-7, with 7 bases fitting TRBD1. Trimming removed 6 bases from V and 6 bases from J; junction bases left unmatched: 17. The CDR3 runs to 16 residues. Germline lookup yields CDR1 MDHEN and CDR2 SYDVKM. As DNA, the CDR3 is TGTGCCAGCAGCCAACTCCCGTGGACAGGTGTTGGCGAGCAGTACTTC. Translating it yields CASSQLPWTGVGEQYF.

This clonotype was counted between two and nine times. A read error may explain this, as a much larger clone is one base away. The genes are TRBV7-2 and TRBJ2-5; unclear D gene. Near its end, the DNA agrees better with TRBJ2-7, so the J call may be wrong. The germline gives CDR1 SGHTA, CDR2 FQGNSA. The CDR3 has 12 residues. CDR3 region: CVSSLRFDEQYF. For the CDR3, the DNA is TGTGTCAGCAGCCTGCGGTTTGACGAGCAGTACTTC.

Notes on this clonotype: A much more abundant neighbour one base away suggests this may be a read error. The chain recombines TRBV9 with TRBJ2-4; D tentatively fits TRBD1 or TRBD2 (5 bases each). CDR1 and CDR2 (germline): SGDLS, YYNGEE. The CDR3 runs 14 residues. The CDR3 loop reads CAGSPMGESDIQYF. CDR3 coding DNA: TGTGCCGGCAGCCCCATGGGGGAATCGGACATTCAGTACTTC. Filled out from reference TRBV9 and TRBJ2-4, the complete variable domain reads DSGVTQTPKHLITATGQRVTLRCSPRSGDLSVYWYQQSLDQGLQFLIQYYNGEERAKGNILERFSAQQFPDLHSELNLSSLELGDSALYFCAGSPMGESDIQYFGAGTRLSVL.

This clonotype was seen a single time. This may be a read error: a much more frequent sequence differs by one nucleotide. The chain recombines TRBV5-5 with TRBJ2-3; D might be TRBD1 (6 bases). This CDR3 spans 16 amino acids. Trimming took 7 bases from V and 0 from J, leaving 18 bases between them. CDR1 and CDR2 from the germline V gene are SGHKS and YYEKEE (reference sequence). CDR3 coding DNA: TGTGCCAGCGGCTGGGACATTACCCCTAGCACAGATACGCAGTATTTT. Translation: CASGWDITPSTDTQYF. The full variable domain, in which reference TRBV5-5 and TRBJ2-3 provide the parts outside the CDR3, is DAGVTQSPTHLIKTRGQQVTLRCSPISGHKSVSWYQQVLGQGPQFIFQYYEKEERGRGNFPDRFSARQFPNYSSELNVNALLLGDSALYLCASGWDITPSTDTQYFGPGTRLTVL.

The genes are TRBV7-2 and TRBJ2-5; 9 bases agree with TRBD2. The CDR3 totals 14 residues. V lost 5 bases, J lost 5 bases, and 6 bases stayed unmatched. Per germline, CDR1 SGHTA and CDR2 FQGNSA. DNA of the CDR3: TGTGCCAGCAGCCAAAGCGGGGGGCTTGAGACCCAGTACTTC. This translates into CASSQSGGLETQYF.

This clonotype was counted ten times or more. The V gene is TRBV5-4, the J gene TRBJ2-5; TRBD2 matches at 7 bases. The CDR3 consists of 15 residues. The ends lost 4 bases at V and 3 bases at J; junction bases unmatched: 9. Germline V CDR1 and CDR2: SGHNT, YYREEE (reference sequence). For the CDR3, the DNA is TGTGCCAGCAGCCGCCCCCTCGGGGGGAAAGAGACCCAGTACTTC. It codes for CASSRPLGGKETQYF.

This clonotype was detected many times. This rearrangement joins TRBV12-3 or TRBV12-4 to TRBJ1-6; the match to TRBD1 covers 7 bases. Trimming at V came to 4 bases and at J to 6 bases, leaving 0 bases not matched to a gene. The length of the CDR3 is 13 residues. In nucleotides, the CDR3 is TGTGCCAGCAGTTACAGGGGTAATTCACCCCTCCACTTT. Protein: CASSYRGNSPLHF.

This clonotype was observed many times. The chain links TRBV11-1 to TRBJ2-1; 7 bases are shared with TRBD1. From germline, CDR1 is SGHAT and CDR2 FQDESV (reference sequence). After removal of 5 bases from V and 9 bases from J, the junction contained 10 bases not matched to a gene. The CDR3 has 14 amino acids. The CDR3 here is CASSRRQGGSEQFF. Here the CDR3 DNA reads TGTGCCAGCAGCCGACGACAGGGTGGGAGTGAGCAGTTCTTC.

This sequence joins TRBV5-1 and TRBJ2-5; D is undetermined. The CDR3 is made up of 14 amino acids. Germline loops: CDR1 SGHRS, CDR2 YFSETQ. Trimming shortened V by 3 bases and J by 11 bases, and 20 bases separated the two germline ends. The chain's CDR3 is CASSSGVGLLEQYF. In nucleotides, the CDR3 is TGCGCCAGCAGCTCGGGTGTGGGATTGTTAGAGCAGTACTTC.

This clonotype has at least ten counts. The J gene is TRBJ2-1, the V gene TRBV20-1; D is possibly TRBD1 (6 bases). The V gene lost 6 bases and the J gene lost 1 base, with 13 bases spanning the gap. The V gene's germline CDR1 is DFQATT and CDR2 SNEGSKA (reference sequence). The CDR3 totals 14 residues. CDR3 sequence: CSARPGQSYNEQFF. CDR3 nucleotides: TGCAGTGCGAGACCGGGACAATCCTACAATGAGCAGTTCTTC.

This clonotype was found many times. The chain carries TRBV5-1 and TRBJ2-1, with 9 nucleotides matching TRBD2. Germline V gives CDR1 SGHRS, CDR2 YFSETQ. The CDR3 spans 17 residues. V lost 4 bases, J lost 4 bases, and 12 bases stayed unmatched. CDR3 loop: CASSPGTSRLGYNEQFF. Here the CDR3 DNA reads TGCGCCAGCAGCCCAGGGACTAGCAGGCTGGGTTACAATGAGCAGTTCTTC.

CDR3 region: CSAGASGPLNEQYF. CDR3 in DNA: TGCAGTGCCGGGGCTAGCGGGCCCCTCAATGAGCAGTACTTC. The genes are TRBV20-1 and TRBJ2-7; 8 positions agree with TRBD2. The germline V gene has CDR1 DFQATT and CDR2 SNEGSKA (reference sequence). The junction had 14 bases not matched to a gene; V was cut back by 6 bases and J by 7 bases. The CDR3 runs to 14 residues.

This clonotype was observed at least ten times. The chain has TRBV12-3 or TRBV12-4 and TRBJ2-3; 11 bases line up with TRBD2. The CDR3 is made up of 15 amino acids. J was trimmed by 5 bases and V by 3 bases; bases with no gene match: 4. The CDR3 protein is CASSLTSGEEDTQYF. In DNA form, the CDR3 reads TGTGCCAGCAGTTTGACTAGCGGGGAGGAAGATACGCAGTATTTT.

This clonotype occurred a few times. The J gene is TRBJ1-4, the V gene TRBV2; no firm D call. V was clipped by 3 bases and J by 10 bases, with 18 bases between them. This CDR3 contains 15 residues. The germline V gene encodes CDR1 SNHLY and CDR2 FYNNEI. The CDR3: CASSEGPLSAAKLFF. CDR3 bases: TGTGCCAGCAGTGAGGGCCCCTTGTCCGCGGCAAAACTGTTTTTT.

With regard to this clonotype: It may be a read error: a sequence one base away is much more abundant. The CDR3 DNA reads TGCAGTGCTACAGGGGGACGGAATGGCTACACCTTC. The encoded protein is CSATGGRNGYTF. V gene TRBV20-1 combines with J gene TRBJ1-2; 7 bases match TRBD1. The CDR3 runs 12 residues. The V segment lost 4 bases and the J segment 6 bases; nucleotides outside the gene matches: 5. Per the germline V gene, CDR1 is DFQATT and CDR2 is SNEGSKA (reference sequence).

A note on this clonotype: This may arise from a read error, as a much more abundant clone is one base away. This chain links TRBV2 with TRBJ2-7; 9 positions agree with TRBD1. TRBJ2-4 matches the DNA end more closely, so the J call is doubtful. The CDR3 extends over 15 amino acids. The germline V gene encodes CDR1 SNHLY and CDR2 FYNNEI. CDR3 in DNA: TGTGCCAGCACTGGACAGGGGCTAGCCAAAACCATTCAGTACTTC. This gives the protein CASTGQGLAKTIQYF.

The chain uses TRBV7-8 and TRBJ2-3; TRBD1 aligns across 9 bases. This CDR3 is 16 amino acids long. CDR1 and CDR2 from the germline V gene are SGHVS and FQNEAQ. V trimming: 3 bases; J trimming: 4 bases; junction bases outside the gene matches: 8. The CDR3 sequence: CASSFAGTGLADTQYF. In DNA, the CDR3 is TGTGCCAGCAGCTTCGCCGGGACAGGGTTAGCAGATACGCAGTATTTT.

Notes on this clonotype: A much larger clone is a single base away; this may be a read error. The V call is TRBV20-1, the J call TRBJ2-1; no clear D. The CDR3 is 15 residues long. The ends were cut back, 8 bases at V and 4 bases at J, with 21 bases in the middle. The V gene's germline CDR1 is DFQATT and CDR2 SNEGSKA (reference sequence). The CDR3 here is CSLSDARAPYNEQFF. As DNA, the CDR3 is TGCAGTCTCTCCGACGCACGGGCACCATACAATGAGCAGTTCTTC.

In its sample, this clonotype was seen many times. This chain joins TRBV29-1 and TRBJ2-6; TRBD2 is a possible D gene (6 bases). Germline assignment: CDR1 SQVTM and CDR2 ANQGSEA. The CDR3 is 14 amino acids. Between the trimmed V and J ends, which lost 5 bases and 2 bases, there was a span of 10 bases. The DNA of the CDR3 is TGCAGCGTTCGGGGGATCACTGGGGCCAACGTCCTGACTTTC. It yields the protein CSVRGITGANVLTF.

This clonotype was picked up a small number of times. This sequence may be a read error, since a much larger clone differs from it by one base. The chain is built from TRBV20-1 and TRBJ2-4, with D maybe TRBD1 (5 bases). The CDR3 covers 11 residues. In germline, CDR1 is DFQATT, CDR2 SNEGSKA (reference sequence). With 3 bases removed from V and 9 bases from J, the gap between germline ends came to 9 bases. CDR3: CSASQGSIQYF. DNA of the CDR3: TGCAGTGCTAGTCAGGGAAGCATTCAGTACTTC.

This chain joins TRBV6-5 and TRBJ1-6; TRBD1 aligns across 7 bases. The CDR3 covers 14 residues. V was clipped by 6 bases and J by 5 bases; unmatched bases: 4. Germline V gives CDR1 MNHEY, CDR2 SVGAGI. CDR3 in amino acids: CASRGTDDNSPLHF. The CDR3 bases are TGTGCCAGCAGGGGGACAGACGATAATTCACCCCTCCACTTT.

This clonotype was picked up many times. The rearrangement uses TRBV20-1 and TRBJ1-2, with TRBD1 matching over 9 bases. This CDR3 is built from 15 residues. The J segment lost 2 bases and the V segment lost 5 bases, leaving 9 bases of the junction unmatched. Per the germline V gene, CDR1 is DFQATT and CDR2 is SNEGSKA (reference sequence). The CDR3 loop reads CSALEPGQGNYGYTF. The CDR3 DNA follows: TGCAGTGCTCTTGAACCGGGACAGGGAAACTATGGCTACACCTTC.

This clonotype was found a few times. The genes are TRBV19 and TRBJ2-7; the match to TRBD1 covers 8 bases. CDR3 length: 15 amino acids. The germline V gene encodes CDR1 LNHDA and CDR2 SQIVND (reference sequence). Trimming removed 3 bases from V and 4 bases from J; junction bases left unmatched: 8. The CDR3 DNA follows: TGTGCCAGTAGTATGTGGGGGACAGGCGCTTACGAGCAGTACTTC. Its protein product is CASSMWGTGAYEQYF.

This clonotype was seen at least ten times. V gene TRBV7-2 combines with J gene TRBJ1-1, with 9 bases lining up with TRBD1. The CDR3 is 14 amino acids. V shed 3 bases, J shed 5 bases, and the junction held 4 bases outside the gene matches. CDR1 and CDR2 (germline): SGHTA, FQGNSA. The CDR3 DNA is TGTGCCAGCAGCTTGGGGACAGGGTGGACTGAAGCTTTCTTT. Translated: CASSLGTGWTEAFF.

About this clonotype: This may be a read error, as it is one base from a much larger clone. The chain combines TRBV6-1 with TRBJ2-1; 7 bases match TRBD2. The germline gives CDR1 MNHNS, CDR2 SASEGT. With V trimmed by 2 bases and J by 5 bases, 9 bases remained unmatched. The CDR3 covers 16 residues. The CDR3 DNA follows: TGTGCCAGCAGTGAACCCCCGGGCGGGGGACACAATGAGCAGTTCTTC. Encoded protein: CASSEPPGGGHNEQFF.

This clonotype was seen at least ten times. This rearrangement joins TRBV4-3 to TRBJ2-1; D is ambiguous. Germline assignment: CDR1 LGHNA and CDR2 YSLEER. Between the trimmed V and J ends, which lost 0 bases and 4 bases, there was a span of 7 bases. This CDR3 has 14 residues. The CDR3 nucleotides are TGCGCCAGCAGCCAAGATTTAAAGTACAATGAGCAGTTCTTC. Translated, it gives CASSQDLKYNEQFF.

The chain is built from TRBV14 and TRBJ1-2; D may be TRBD1 (5 bases). CDR1 SGHDN and CDR2 FVKESK come from the germline V gene. The CDR3 loop spans 15 amino acids. V was clipped by 0 bases and J by 2 bases, with 10 bases between them. The CDR3 sequence is CASSQDIGGNYGYTF. CDR3 nucleotide sequence: TGTGCCAGCAGCCAAGATATCGGGGGAAACTATGGCTACACCTTC.

A few counts support this clonotype. A much larger clone lies a single base off, so this may be a read error. The chain links TRBV6-2 or TRBV6-3 to TRBJ2-7; 9 bases align to TRBD1. Germline V gives CDR1 MNHEY, CDR2 SVGEGT. After removal of 6 bases from V and 7 bases from J, the junction contained 10 bases not matched to a gene. CDR3 size: 14 residues. Written as DNA, the CDR3 is TGTGCCAGCAGGTTGACAGGGGGAATATTTGAGCAGTACTTC. It is translated as CASRLTGGIFEQYF.